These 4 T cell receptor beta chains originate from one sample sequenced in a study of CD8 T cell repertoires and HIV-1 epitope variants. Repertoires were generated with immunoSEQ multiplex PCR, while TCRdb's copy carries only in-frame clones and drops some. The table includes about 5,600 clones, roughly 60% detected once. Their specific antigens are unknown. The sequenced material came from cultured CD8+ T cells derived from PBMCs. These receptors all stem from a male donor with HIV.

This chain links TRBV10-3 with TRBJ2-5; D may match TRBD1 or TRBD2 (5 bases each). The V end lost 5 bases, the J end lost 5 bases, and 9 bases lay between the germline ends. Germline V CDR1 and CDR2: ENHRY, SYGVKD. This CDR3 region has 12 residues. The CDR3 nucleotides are TGTGCCATCAGTCCCGGGACGGAGACCCAGTACTTC. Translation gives CAISPGTETQYF.

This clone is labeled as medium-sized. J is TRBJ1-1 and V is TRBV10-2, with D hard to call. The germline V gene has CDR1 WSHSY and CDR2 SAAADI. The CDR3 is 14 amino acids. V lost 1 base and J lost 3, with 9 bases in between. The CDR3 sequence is CASSELELYTEAFF. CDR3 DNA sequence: TGCGCCAGCAGTGAGTTGGAACTTTACACTGAAGCTTTCTTT.

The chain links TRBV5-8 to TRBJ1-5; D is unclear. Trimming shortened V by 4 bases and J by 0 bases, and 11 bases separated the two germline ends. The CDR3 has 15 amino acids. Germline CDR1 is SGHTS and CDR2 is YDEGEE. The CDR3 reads CASSPQYYSNQPQHF. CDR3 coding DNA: TGTGCCAGCAGCCCCCAGTACTATAGCAATCAGCCCCAGCATTTT.

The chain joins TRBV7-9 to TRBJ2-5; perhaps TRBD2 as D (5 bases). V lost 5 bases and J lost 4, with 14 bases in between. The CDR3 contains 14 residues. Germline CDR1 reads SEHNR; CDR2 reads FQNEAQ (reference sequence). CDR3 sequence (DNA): TGTGCCAGCAGCCCGGAGGTCCATACAGAGACCCAGTACTTC. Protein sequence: CASSPEVHTETQYF. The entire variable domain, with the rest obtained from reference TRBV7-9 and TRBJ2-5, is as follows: DTGVSQNPRHKITKRGQNVTFRCDPISEHNRLYWYRQTLGQGPEFLTYFQNEAQLEKSRLLSDRFSAERPKGSFSTLEIQRTEQGDSAMYLCASSPEVHTETQYFGPGTRLLVL.